This T cell receptor (beta chain) was identified during a study of CD4+ T cells in melanoma (dated by TCRdb to between 2021 and 2023). As for the study more broadly: Neoantigen-specific CD4+ T cells in human melanoma were what the study investigated. The full study reports these points: Neoantigen-specific CD4+ T cells in melanoma were reported to show diverse differentiation states. Neoantigen-specific CD4+ T cells were reported to be correlated with the function of CD8+ T cells, macrophages and B cells.

V loses 0 bases, J loses 6 bases, and the germline ends lie 21 bases apart. The CDR3 holds 17 amino acids from the cysteine to the phenylalanine. The sequence is cut down to CDR3 DNA, 51 bases in frame from base 1. According to the germline V gene, CDR1 reads SGDLS and CDR2 reads YYNGEE. For this clone: The antigen this receptor binds is unknown. Base qualities were left out, and no much larger clone turns up one base away.

Donors were patients with melanoma. Receptor amplification or capture employed the immunoSEQ multiplex PCR assay. TCRdb carries this immuneACCESS record with in-frame sequences only. Its versions omit some clonotypes, under half of them owing to an unresolved V gene in the studies checked, with the rest unexplained. This sample has about 9,900 clones in its table, and about 78% of those were observed once. Nearly 25% of the sample goes to the ten largest clones. The chain employs TRBV9 and TRBJ1-2; possibly the D gene is TRBD1, per 5 matching bases. Sample: tumor tissue. This sequence was found in a human donor with melanoma. The CDR3 region has the sequence CASSVDSFAVGEDGYTF. The sequenced DNA is TGTGCCAGCAGCGTAGACAGTTTCGCGGTAGGGGAGGATGGCTACACCTTC.